Below are 14 T cell receptor beta chains sequenced from a single sample in a study of liver allograft versus peripheral blood T cells. Whole-study context: Intrahepatic T cell receptor repertoires from transplanted livers were compared against repertoires in recipients' peripheral blood.

From the reads, TCRdb called clonotypes with MiXCR, one entry per CDR3 protein. The data contain fewer than 15,000 distinct CDR3 sequences, approximately 19% of them singletons. These receptors originate from a human patient who had a liver transplant. The graft donor may be the source of some T cells.

A remark on this clonotype: A much larger clone lies one base from this, so it may be a read error. The chain has TRBV6-5 and TRBJ2-7, with 8 bases identical to TRBD1. The CDR3 sequence is 15 residues long. Per the germline V gene, CDR1 is MNHEY and CDR2 is SVGAGI. The junction had 9 bases not matched to a gene; V was cut back by 6 bases and J by 2 bases. The CDR3 region has the DNA TGTGCCAGCAGGCAATTCCGGGACAGGACCTACGAGCAGTACTTC. Translated: CASRQFRDRTYEQYF.

With regard to this clonotype: This sequence may be a read error, since a much larger clone differs from it by one base. This chain uses TRBV7-9 with TRBJ2-5, with 8 positions matching TRBD1. The CDR3 spans 14 residues. Germline CDR1 reads SEHNR; CDR2 reads FQNEAQ (reference sequence). V shed 5 bases and J 5 bases; nucleotides not matched to a gene: 7. The CDR3 DNA reads TGTGCCAGCAGCCTGCAGGGGGCGCGGGAGACCCAGTACTTC. Amino acid sequence: CASSLQGARETQYF.

This clonotype was recorded a few times. CDR3 sequence (DNA): TGTGCCAGCAGCCAAGCGGCCGTCAGGGGACATGGCTACACCTTC. Its translation is CASSQAAVRGHGYTF. The rearrangement uses TRBV14 and TRBJ1-2; a weak D match, TRBD1 (6 bases). Germline-derived CDR1 and CDR2 are SGHDN and FVKESK. The CDR3 has 15 amino acids. Trimming shortened V by 1 base and J by 6 bases, and 15 bases separated the two germline ends.

This clonotype appeared many times. The chain joins TRBV5-6 to TRBJ1-5; 9 bases agree with TRBD1. Germline CDR1 is SGHDT and CDR2 is YYEEEE. The junction had 2 bases not matched to a gene; V was cut back by 4 bases and J by 3 bases. The CDR3 extends over 14 amino acids. The DNA for the CDR3 is TGTGCCAGCAGCACAGGGGGCAACAATCAGCCCCAGCATTTT. Translation gives CASSTGGNNQPQHF.

In this sample, this clonotype turned up many times. The genes are TRBV19 and TRBJ1-5; D may be TRBD1 (5 bases). Per the germline V gene, CDR1 is LNHDA and CDR2 is SQIVND (reference sequence). Trimming removed 2 bases from V and 9 bases from J, with 14 bases in between. This CDR3 region has 14 residues. Here the CDR3 DNA reads TGTGCCAGTAGTATATGGGTAGGGGACTTGCCCCAGCATTTT. It yields the protein CASSIWVGDLPQHF. The variable domain in full, completed from reference TRBV19 and TRBJ1-5, reads DGGITQSPKYLFRKEGQNVTLSCEQNLNHDAMYWYRQDPGQGLRLIYYSQIVNDFQKGDIAEGYSVSREKKESFPLTVTSAQKNPTAFYLCASSIWVGDLPQHFGDGTRLSIL.

This clonotype was recorded at least ten times. The rearrangement uses TRBV7-9 and TRBJ2-1; TRBD1 aligns across 8 bases. Germline trimming cut 4 bases from V and 6 bases from J; bases unmatched to any gene: 5. CDR1 is SEHNR and CDR2 is FQNEAQ in the germline V gene (reference sequence). The CDR3 spans 14 residues. CDR3 bases: TGTGCCAGCAGCTCGGGACAGGAGCCCAATGAGCAGTTCTTC. It codes for CASSSGQEPNEQFF.

This clonotype is termed medium-sized (0.01 to 0.1%). The chain links TRBV29-1 to TRBJ1-1, with 10 bases matching TRBD1. Germline assignment: CDR1 SQVTM and CDR2 ANQGSEA. With 6 bases clipped from V and 5 bases from J, the junction kept 6 bases outside the gene matches. CDR3 size: 13 residues. The CDR3 DNA is TGCAGCGTCCGACAGGGGGCAAGGACTGAAGCTTTCTTT. Residues: CSVRQGARTEAFF.

The chain links TRBV12-5 to TRBJ1-1, with unresolved D. This CDR3 region has 18 residues. Germline CDR1 LGHNT, CDR2 FRNRAP. Trimming left V 3 bases short and J 1 base short, with 21 bases between. The CDR3 loop is CASGFHFPNDLKNTEAFF. In DNA, the CDR3 is TGTGCTAGTGGTTTCCACTTTCCCAATGACTTAAAGAACACTGAAGCTTTCTTT. Together with reference TRBV12-5 and TRBJ1-1, the CDR3 gives the full variable domain: DARVTQTPRHKVTEMGQEVTMRCQPILGHNTVFWYRQTMMQGLELLAYFRNRAPLDDSGMPKDRFSAEMPDATLATLKIQPSEPRDSAVYFCASGFHFPNDLKNTEAFFGQGTRLTVV.

Comments on this clonotype: A read error may be the cause here, since a much bigger clone is one base away. V usage is TRBV15 and J usage is TRBJ2-3; no definite D call. Germline V gene lookup returns CDR1 LNHNV and CDR2 YYDKDF (reference sequence). The CDR3 runs 13 residues. V was pared by 6 bases and J by 5 bases, with 12 bases between. The CDR3 is CATRRTAKDTQYF. Here the CDR3 DNA reads TGTGCCACCAGAAGAACCGCTAAAGATACGCAGTATTTT.

By share, this clonotype ranks as medium-sized. The chain recombines TRBV6-1 with TRBJ1-3; no clear D gene. This CDR3 region has 14 residues. Germline V gene lookup returns CDR1 MNHNS and CDR2 SASEGT. The V and J ends lost 11 bases and 0 bases respectively, with 14 bases between them. CDR3 nucleotide sequence: TGTGCCTCCCGGGCTCCGAGCTCTGGAAACACCATATATTTT. Translation: CASRAPSSGNTIYF.

This clonotype has ten or more counts. The genes are TRBV19 and TRBJ1-4; no reliable D call. This CDR3 contains 14 residues. V was clipped by 2 bases and J by 4 bases, with 8 bases between them. Looked up from germline, CDR1 is LNHDA and CDR2 is SQIVND (reference sequence). In DNA form, the CDR3 reads TGTGCCAGTAGTATACGTCGTAGTAATGAAAAACTGTTTTTT. This sequence encodes CASSIRRSNEKLFF.

This clonotype qualifies as medium-sized. The chain joins TRBV24-1 to TRBJ2-1, with no clear D. Germline assignment: CDR1 KGHDR and CDR2 SFDVKD. V lost 2 bases to trimming and J lost 0 bases, with 10 bases between them. The CDR3 runs 16 residues. This CDR3 reads CATSDSGPSSYNEQFF. The CDR3 DNA is TGTGCCACCAGTGATTCTGGCCCAAGCTCCTACAATGAGCAGTTCTTC.

The gene calls are TRBV20-1 and TRBJ2-6, with D perhaps matching TRBD1 (5 bases). The CDR3 runs 16 residues. In germline, CDR1 is DFQATT, CDR2 SNEGSKA (reference sequence). V lost 8 bases and J lost 0, with 17 bases in between. The CDR3 DNA sequence: TGCAGTACAGCCACAGGAGCTACCTCTGGGGCCAACGTCCTGACTTTC. Protein product: CSTATGATSGANVLTF.

By its share, this clonotype is medium-sized. This rearrangement joins TRBV5-4 to TRBJ1-6, with TRBD1 matching 7 bases. The CDR3 is made up of 15 amino acids. CDR1 is SGHNT and CDR2 is YYREEE in the germline V gene (reference sequence). Trimming at V came to 1 base and at J to 7 bases, leaving 5 bases not matched to a gene. CDR3 bases: TGTGCCAGCAGCTTGTGGGCAGGGGGGAATTCACCCCTCCACTTT. It specifies CASSLWAGGNSPLHF.